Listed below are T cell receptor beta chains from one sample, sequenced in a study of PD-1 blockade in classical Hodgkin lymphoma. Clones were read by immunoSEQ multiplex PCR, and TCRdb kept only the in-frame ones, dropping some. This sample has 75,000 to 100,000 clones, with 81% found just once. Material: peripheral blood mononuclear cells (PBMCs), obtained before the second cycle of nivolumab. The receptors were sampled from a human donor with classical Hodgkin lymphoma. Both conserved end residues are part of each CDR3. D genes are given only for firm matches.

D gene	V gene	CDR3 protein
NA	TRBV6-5	CASSLQFAGELFF
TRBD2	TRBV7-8	CASSSWTSGSSWAGELFF
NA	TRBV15	CATSREQPGSPYNEQFF
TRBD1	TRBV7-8	CASSPSRVYDRGKNTGELFF
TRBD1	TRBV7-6	CASSLARPGQGMNEQFF
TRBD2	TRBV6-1	CASSEALPSGRAGSYEQYF
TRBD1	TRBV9	CASSVAAVGTGVQETQYF
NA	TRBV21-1	CASVQDGTGVHEQYF
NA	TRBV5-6	CASKRPRETQYF
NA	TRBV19	CASSIPGPRRDGYTF
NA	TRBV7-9	CAVRIDEKLFF
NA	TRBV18	CASSRDGNTNEKLFF
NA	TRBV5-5	CASSLSPGNAGNTIYF
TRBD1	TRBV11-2	CASSSDRVNEKLFF
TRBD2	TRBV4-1	CASSQDGSSGRETQYF
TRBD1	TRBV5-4	CASSSRDSPWVTF
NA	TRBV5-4	CASSLVGVGTEAFF
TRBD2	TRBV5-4	CASSLDSGRATGELFF
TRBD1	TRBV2	CASRMTGGVETQYF
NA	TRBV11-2	CASSLHYEQYF
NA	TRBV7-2	CASSLGPNLVEKLFF
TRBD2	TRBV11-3	CASSFRAGAVDTQYF
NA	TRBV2	CASSPPPTGLEQYF
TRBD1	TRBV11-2	CASSYTGGGGNTIYF